Below, 24 T cell receptor beta chains from the same sample are listed, as sequenced in a study of OX40 agonist ivuxolimab in advanced cancers. The library was obtained by the immunoSEQ multiplex PCR assay. In TCRdb, the immuneACCESS table is reduced to in-frame sequences with V and J assigned. These tables do not hold every clone; where another copy was compared, an unresolved V gene accounts for under half, and the others remain unexplained. Recorded for this sample are tens of thousands of clones; roughly 94% of them occurred a single time. The ten largest account for 15% to 19% of the sample. Source: CD4+ or CD8+ T cells sorted from blood, taken in a trial of the OX40 agonist ivuxolimab. The receptor source for this set is an adult with an advanced solid tumor such as melanoma, head and neck, liver or kidney cancer.

The J gene is TRBJ2-7, the V gene TRBV19, with 7 bases that match TRBD2. The CDR3 totals 15 residues. Unmatched junction bases numbered 6, after V lost 1 base and J lost 3 bases. Germline V CDR1 and CDR2: LNHDA, SQIVND (reference sequence). The CDR3 region has the DNA TGTGCCAGTAGTATAGGGGAGGGACTGGACTACGAGCAGTACTTC. It translates to CASSIGEGLDYEQYF.

The V call is TRBV5-4, the J call TRBJ2-3; D may be TRBD1 (6 bases). The CDR3 totals 11 residues. Germline V lookup: CDR1 SGHNT, CDR2 YYREEE (reference sequence). The V end was cut by 7 bases, the J end by 4 bases, with 7 bases between. The CDR3 loop is CASWGPDTQYF. CDR3 sequence (DNA): TGTGCCAGCTGGGGGCCAGATACGCAGTATTTT.

The rearrangement uses TRBV27 and TRBJ2-3; possible D gene TRBD1, 8 bases. The CDR3 contains 16 residues. V gave up 0 bases and J gave up 5 bases, with 15 bases separating them. Germline values: CDR1 MNHEY, CDR2 SMNVEV (reference sequence). The CDR3 nucleotides are TGTGCCAGCAGTTTATCCGTCACAGGGGGGGGAGATACGCAGTATTTT. Encoded protein: CASSLSVTGGGDTQYF.

V is TRBV4-2 and J is TRBJ1-5; D remains unclear. Germline loops: CDR1 LGHNA, CDR2 YNFKEQ. V was cut by 1 base and J by 3 bases, with 10 bases left in between. The CDR3 extends over 15 amino acids. The CDR3 loop is CASSQGYRPNQPQHF. In DNA, the CDR3 is TGTGCCAGCAGCCAAGGATACCGGCCCAATCAGCCCCAGCATTTT.

This chain joins TRBV4-2 and TRBJ1-4; D may be TRBD1 (5 bases). CDR3 length: 16 amino acids. Between the trimmed V and J ends, which lost 4 bases and 5 bases, there was a span of 17 bases. Germline lookup yields CDR1 LGHNA and CDR2 YNFKEQ. The CDR3 nucleotides read TGTGCCAGCAGCCCCCTCCTGACAGACAAAAATGAAAAACTGTTTTTT. It translates to CASSPLLTDKNEKLFF.

The sample holds one count of this clone. V gene TRBV2 combines with J gene TRBJ2-7; D is undetermined. In germline, CDR1 is SNHLY, CDR2 FYNNEI. The ends were cut back, 1 base at V and 0 bases at J, with 7 bases in the middle. This CDR3 spans 14 amino acids. DNA of the CDR3: TGTGCCAGCAGTGAAGTAGGGTCCTCCTACGAGCAGTACTTC. It translates to CASSEVGSSYEQYF. Filled out from reference TRBV2 and TRBJ2-7, the complete variable domain reads EPEVTQTPSHQVTQMGQEVILRCVPISNHLYFYWYRQILGQKVEFLVSFYNNEISEKSEIFDDQFSVERPDGSNFTLKIRSTKLEDSAMYFCASSEVGSSYEQYFGPGTRLTVT.

This clone has just one count. The chain carries TRBV5-1 and TRBJ2-3; 11 bases match TRBD1. V gave up 3 bases and J gave up 4 bases; unmatched junction bases: 1. The CDR3 covers 14 residues. The V gene's germline CDR1 is SGHRS and CDR2 YFSETQ. CDR3 loop: CASSSGQGADTQYF. DNA for the CDR3: TGCGCCAGCAGCTCGGGACAGGGGGCAGATACGCAGTATTTT.

The genes are TRBV13 and TRBJ1-2; no definite D call. V gave up 1 base and J gave up 6 bases, with 12 bases separating them. The germline V gene has CDR1 PRHDT and CDR2 FYEKMQ (reference sequence). The CDR3 covers 14 residues. The CDR3 DNA is TGTGCCAGCAGCTTAGCCTTATCCGAAAATGGCTACACCTTC. Its protein product is CASSLALSENGYTF.

This chain joins TRBV5-1 and TRBJ2-2; 7 bases are a match to TRBD1. The germline V gene has CDR1 SGHRS and CDR2 YFSETQ. The CDR3 loop spans 16 amino acids. Trimming took 4 bases from V and 0 from J; bases not matched to a gene: 6. CDR3 sequence (DNA): TGCGCCAGCAGCCCCGGGACAGCCTCGAACACCGGGGAGCTGTTTTTT. Protein: CASSPGTASNTGELFF.

This clone was observed a single time. The CDR3 reads CASSQGGGIREQYF. The CDR3 bases are TGCGCCAGCAGCCAAGGGGGAGGGATCCGCGAGCAGTACTTC. This sequence joins TRBV4-1 and TRBJ2-7; 7 bases agree with TRBD2. The CDR3 is 14 residues long. V lost 1 base to trimming and J lost 6 bases; unmatched junction nucleotides: 6. Per the germline V gene, CDR1 is MGHRA and CDR2 is YSYEKL.

As concerns this clone: Other DNA sequences in the same sample also yield this CDR3. The chain has TRBV27 and TRBJ2-7, with a weak D call TRBD2 (5 bases). Deletions cut 2 bases from V and 3 bases from J, with 8 bases between. This CDR3 spans 13 amino acids. Germline V gene data show CDR1 as MNHEY and CDR2 as SMNVEV (reference sequence). CDR3 coding DNA: TGTGCCAGCAGTTTAACTGGGAGCTACGAGCAGTACTTC. It encodes CASSLTGSYEQYF.

This clone was detected only once. V is TRBV4-2 and J is TRBJ2-2; 9 bases align to TRBD2. The CDR3 loop spans 18 amino acids. After removal of 0 bases from V and 1 base from J, the junction contained 6 bases not matched to a gene. CDR1 and CDR2 (germline): LGHNA, YNFKEQ. DNA of the CDR3: TGTGCCAGCAGCCAAGATTCGCTAGCGGGGCGGAACACCGGGGAGCTGTTTTTT. It yields the protein CASSQDSLAGRNTGELFF.

The V call is TRBV27, the J call TRBJ1-4; D gene ambiguous. Trimming stripped 0 bases from V and 7 bases from J, with 12 bases between. CDR1 and CDR2 (germline): MNHEY, SMNVEV (reference sequence). The CDR3 has 15 residues. The CDR3 nucleotides are TGTGCCAGCAGTTTATCAAACGGCCCCTTTGAAAAACTGTTTTTT. It encodes CASSLSNGPFEKLFF.

V gene TRBV10-2 combines with J gene TRBJ2-7; D possibly corresponds to TRBD2 (6 bases). This CDR3 is built from 16 residues. Germline CDR1 is WSHSY and CDR2 is SAAADI. Between the trimmed V and J ends, which lost 1 base and 3 bases, there was a span of 16 bases. As DNA, the CDR3 is TGCGCCAGCAGTGAGTGGGGACTGGGGGAGGTCTACGAGCAGTACTTC. It yields the protein CASSEWGLGEVYEQYF.

The CDR3 DNA reads TGTGCCAGCAGTTACGGGGCAGCTACTAACTATGGCTACACCTTC. It specifies CASSYGAATNYGYTF. The J gene is TRBJ1-2, the V gene TRBV6-5; D might be TRBD1 (5 bases). The CDR3 contains 15 residues. V was trimmed by 2 bases and J by 0 bases, leaving 10 bases between them. CDR1 and CDR2 from the germline V gene are MNHEY and SVGAGI.

The V gene is TRBV6-5, the J gene TRBJ1-4; D remains unclear. The CDR3 runs 16 residues. Germline CDR1 MNHEY, CDR2 SVGAGI. Trimming shortened V by 0 bases and J by 4 bases, and 12 bases separated the two germline ends. CDR3: CASSYSASPDNEKLFF. The CDR3, as DNA: TGTGCCAGCAGTTACTCGGCGAGTCCAGATAATGAAAAACTGTTTTTT.

This chain joins TRBV14 and TRBJ2-7; 10 nucleotides align to TRBD2. V lost 3 bases and J lost 1; bases outside the gene matches: 6. This CDR3 has 16 amino acids. The germline V gene has CDR1 SGHDN and CDR2 FVKESK. CDR3 in amino acids: CASSHPPSGGSYEQYF. The CDR3 coding sequence is TGTGCCAGCAGCCACCCCCCTAGCGGGGGATCCTACGAGCAGTACTTC.

V and J are TRBV5-6 and TRBJ2-1; 13 bases match TRBD2. Germline assignment: CDR1 SGHDT and CDR2 YYEEEE. V trimming: 0 bases; J trimming: 13 bases; junction bases outside the gene matches: 10. The CDR3 runs 16 residues. CDR3 sequence: CASSLAGGLAGLVQFF. The CDR3 DNA sequence: TGTGCCAGCAGCTTGGCCGGGGGACTAGCGGGGTTAGTCCAGTTCTTC.

The V call is TRBV19, the J call TRBJ1-1; D is possibly TRBD1 (5 bases). Trimming stripped 7 bases from V and 4 bases from J, with 10 bases between. Germline assignment: CDR1 LNHDA and CDR2 SQIVND (reference sequence). This CDR3 comprises 12 residues. The CDR3 region is CASTVGATEAFF. CDR3 in DNA: TGTGCCAGTACCGTAGGGGCCACTGAAGCTTTCTTT.

The CDR3 sequence is CASSRTDTAYEQYF. The CDR3 DNA reads TGCGCCAGCAGCCGCACAGACACCGCCTACGAGCAGTACTTC. The chain couples TRBV4-1 to TRBJ2-7, with D uncertain. In germline, CDR1 is MGHRA, CDR2 YSYEKL. Trimming pared 4 bases from V and 2 bases from J, leaving 12 bases between. The CDR3 loop spans 14 amino acids.

The rearrangement uses TRBV4-3 and TRBJ1-6; weak D call: TRBD1 (5 bases). The CDR3 loop spans 17 amino acids. Trimming removed 1 base from V and 0 bases from J, with 10 bases in between. Germline V gene data show CDR1 as LGHNA and CDR2 as YSLEER. The CDR3: CASSQGEGSSYNSPLHF. The CDR3, as DNA: TGCGCCAGCAGCCAAGGGGAGGGGAGCTCCTATAATTCACCCCTCCACTTT.

A single count supports this clone. Here the CDR3 reads CASSLSGSAYEQYF. The CDR3 nucleotides read TGTGCCAGCAGCCTTAGCGGGAGTGCCTACGAGCAGTACTTC. The chain combines TRBV9 with TRBJ2-7; 9 bases fit TRBD2. V was pared by 4 bases and J by 2 bases, with 4 bases of the junction left unmatched. Germline V CDR1 and CDR2: SGDLS, YYNGEE. This CDR3 spans 14 amino acids. Full variable domain (remainder filled in from reference TRBV9 and TRBJ2-7): DSGVTQTPKHLITATGQRVTLRCSPRSGDLSVYWYQQSLDQGLQFLIQYYNGEERAKGNILERFSAQQFPDLHSELNLSSLELGDSALYFCASSLSGSAYEQYFGPGTRLTVT.

The gene calls are TRBV10-3 and TRBJ2-7, with 9 bases identical to TRBD1. Per germline, CDR1 ENHRY and CDR2 SYGVKD. Losses at the gene ends were 3 bases for V and 3 bases for J; bases not matched to a gene: 3. This CDR3 spans 14 amino acids. The CDR3 reads CAISDDRGDYEQYF. In DNA, the CDR3 is TGTGCCATCAGTGATGACAGGGGGGACTACGAGCAGTACTTC.

The chain carries TRBV19 and TRBJ1-5; D may be TRBD1 (6 bases). Germline V CDR1 and CDR2: LNHDA, SQIVND (reference sequence). The CDR3 sequence is 15 residues long. The ends were cut back, 5 bases at V and 1 base at J, with 12 bases in the middle. In nucleotides, the CDR3 is TGTGCCAGTAGTTTCCGGGACATAAGCAATCAGCCCCAGCATTTT. Protein: CASSFRDISNQPQHF.